These 15 T cell receptor beta chains were sequenced from one sample in a study of T cells in Graves' hyperthyroidism and ophthalmopathy. Amplification of TCR beta CDR3 regions used RNA as the template. Researchers ran a first-round RT-PCR on the TCR CDR3 using the HTBI primer set. TCRdb re-called the multiplex PCR reads through MiXCR, storing one row per CDR3 protein. The repertoire holds hundreds of thousands of distinct CDR3 sequences, around 21% seen once, with roughly a third in the top ten. The specimen was blood. These receptors originate from a young man with Graves' ophthalmopathy.

Comment on this clonotype: A clone one base away is much larger, so this may be a read error. The rearrangement joins TRBV11-2 to TRBJ1-1; 9 nucleotides match TRBD1. The CDR3 spans 15 residues. CDR1 SGHAT and CDR2 FQNNGV come from the germline V gene. In DNA form, the CDR3 reads TGTGCCGGCAGCTTAGTAGGGACAGGGCCCACTGAAGCTTTCTTT. It encodes CAGSLVGTGPTEAFF.

The sample holds a few counts of this clonotype. The chain couples TRBV28 to TRBJ2-6; TRBD2 might be the D (7 bases). The CDR3 loop spans 15 amino acids. V shed 8 bases and J shed 0 bases, with 11 bases lying between them. Germline values: CDR1 MDHEN, CDR2 SYDVKM. CDR3 loop: CASGGGGSGANVLTF. The CDR3 DNA reads TGTGCCAGCGGGGGAGGGGGCTCTGGGGCCAACGTCCTGACTTTC.

This clonotype was counted only a few times. The chain combines TRBV20-1 with TRBJ2-2; tentative D call: TRBD2 (5 bases). V dropped 1 base and J dropped 5 bases, with 11 bases sitting between them. The CDR3 is 14 residues long. The germline V gene encodes CDR1 DFQATT and CDR2 SNEGSKA (reference sequence). This CDR3 reads CSARVASGTGELFF. Written as DNA, the CDR3 is TGCAGTGCTAGAGTAGCGTCTGGGACCGGGGAGCTGTTTTTT.

This clonotype occurred many times. V gene TRBV14 combines with J gene TRBJ1-1; D uncertain. The CDR3 contains 13 residues. The V gene's germline CDR1 is SGHDN and CDR2 FVKESK. V lost 2 bases to trimming and J lost 5 bases, with 9 bases between them. CDR3 nucleotides: TGTGCCAGCAGCCAATCACGGATGACTGAAGCTTTCTTT. Its translation is CASSQSRMTEAFF.

The chain is built from TRBV15 and TRBJ2-2, with D uncertain. Trimming took 1 base from V and 3 from J, leaving 12 bases between them. Germline V lookup: CDR1 LNHNV, CDR2 YYDKDF (reference sequence). The CDR3 loop spans 16 amino acids. CDR3 sequence reads: CATSRGKWEDTGELFF. Written as DNA, the CDR3 is TGTGCCACCAGCAGAGGGAAATGGGAAGACACCGGGGAGCTGTTTTTT. Using reference TRBV15 and TRBJ2-2 for the parts outside the CDR3, the full variable domain is DAMVIQNPRYQVTQFGKPVTLSCSQTLNHNVMYWYQQKSSQAPKLLFHYYDKDFNNEADTPDNFQSRRPNTSFCFLDIRSPGLGDTAMYLCATSRGKWEDTGELFFGEGSRLTVL.

The chain carries TRBV30 and TRBJ2-1, with 11 nucleotides matching TRBD2. Per germline, CDR1 GTSNPN and CDR2 SVGIG (reference sequence). The CDR3 runs 15 residues. Germline trimming cut 1 base from V and 9 bases from J; bases unmatched to any gene: 8. CDR3 loop: CAWSAGLAGQGEQFF. The CDR3 bases are TGTGCCTGGAGTGCTGGACTAGCGGGTCAAGGTGAGCAGTTCTTC.

This clonotype was counted many times. V and J are TRBV12-3 or TRBV12-4 and TRBJ2-7, with D unresolved. The V and J ends lost 6 bases and 5 bases respectively, with 8 bases between them. The CDR3 is 11 amino acids. DNA for the CDR3: TGTGCCAGCAGGGGTGGTGACGAGCAGTACTTC. It yields the protein CASRGGDEQYF.

V gene TRBV24-1 combines with J gene TRBJ2-7; tentative D call: TRBD2 (5 bases). The CDR3 extends over 14 amino acids. Trimming took 4 bases from V and 2 from J, leaving 11 bases between them. Germline CDR1 is KGHDR and CDR2 is SFDVKD. In nucleotides, the CDR3 is TGTGCCACCAGTGAATTGGACTCTGCCTACGAGCAGTACTTC. Translating gives CATSELDSAYEQYF.

This clonotype has a count of ten or more. The rearrangement links TRBV30 to TRBJ1-2; D not certain. Per germline, CDR1 GTSNPN and CDR2 SVGIG (reference sequence). Trimming shortened V by 2 bases and J by 4 bases, and 11 bases separated the two germline ends. The CDR3 contains 13 residues. As DNA, the CDR3 is TGTGCCTGGAGTTTTGGTATCTCCTATGGCTACACCTTC. Amino acids: CAWSFGISYGYTF.

This clonotype appeared a few times. The V call is TRBV28, the J call TRBJ1-4, with D perhaps matching TRBD1 (5 bases). Germline V CDR1 and CDR2: MDHEN, SYDVKM. The CDR3 is made up of 15 amino acids. V was trimmed by 6 bases and J by 6 bases, leaving 17 bases between them. CDR3 in DNA: TGTGCCAGCAGCCCGCCCCGACAGAATTATGAAAAACTGTTTTTT. This codes for CASSPPRQNYEKLFF.

The sample holds a few counts of this clonotype. The chain has TRBV6-1 and TRBJ2-7; 7 bases map to TRBD1. V was clipped by 7 bases and J by 6 bases; unmatched bases: 12. The germline V gene has CDR1 MNHNS and CDR2 SASEGT. This CDR3 spans 14 amino acids. Here the CDR3 DNA reads TGTGCCAGCATGACGGACAGGTTGGATAGCGAGCAGTACTTC. This translates into CASMTDRLDSEQYF.

This clonotype was seen once. The rearrangement links TRBV4-2 to TRBJ2-1; D is perhaps TRBD2 (6 bases). The CDR3 loop spans 12 amino acids. The V end was cut by 8 bases, the J end by 6 bases, with 11 bases between. Germline V gene lookup returns CDR1 LGHNA and CDR2 YNFKEQ. CDR3 region: CASGGPANEQFF. CDR3 coding DNA: TGTGCCAGCGGAGGGCCGGCCAATGAGCAGTTCTTC.

There are a few counts of this clonotype. The V and J genes are TRBV12-5 and TRBJ2-7; 11 bases align to TRBD2. Germline assignment: CDR1 LGHNT and CDR2 FRNRAP. This CDR3 is 16 amino acids long. V trimming: 9 bases; J trimming: 2 bases; junction bases outside the gene matches: 12. In DNA form, the CDR3 reads TGTGCTAGCGACCCCCGGACTAGCGGGTCACCCTACGAGCAGTACTTC. Translation gives CASDPRTSGSPYEQYF.

The genes are TRBV28 and TRBJ2-1; 14 bases are shared with TRBD2. J was trimmed by 7 bases and V by 6 bases; bases with no gene match: 8. The CDR3 is 16 amino acids. CDR1 and CDR2 from the germline V gene are MDHEN and SYDVKM. The DNA of the CDR3 is TGTGCCAGCAGATCGGGACTAGCGGGAGTCACGAATGAGCAGTTCTTC. Its protein is CASRSGLAGVTNEQFF. Looking up the rest from reference TRBV28 and TRBJ2-1 gives the full variable domain: DVKVTQSSRYLVKRTGEKVFLECVQDMDHENMFWYRQDPGLGLRLIYFSYDVKMKEKGDIPEGYSVSREKKERFSLILESASTNQTSMYLCASRSGLAGVTNEQFFGPGTRLTVL.

The J gene is TRBJ2-7, the V gene TRBV20-1, with TRBD1 matching over 8 bases. The germline gives CDR1 DFQATT, CDR2 SNEGSKA (reference sequence). V dropped 5 bases and J dropped 0; count of bases not matched to a gene: 3. The CDR3 loop spans 13 amino acids. CDR3 coding DNA: TGCAGTGCTGGGACAGGCCACTCCTACGAGCAGTACTTC. It specifies CSAGTGHSYEQYF.